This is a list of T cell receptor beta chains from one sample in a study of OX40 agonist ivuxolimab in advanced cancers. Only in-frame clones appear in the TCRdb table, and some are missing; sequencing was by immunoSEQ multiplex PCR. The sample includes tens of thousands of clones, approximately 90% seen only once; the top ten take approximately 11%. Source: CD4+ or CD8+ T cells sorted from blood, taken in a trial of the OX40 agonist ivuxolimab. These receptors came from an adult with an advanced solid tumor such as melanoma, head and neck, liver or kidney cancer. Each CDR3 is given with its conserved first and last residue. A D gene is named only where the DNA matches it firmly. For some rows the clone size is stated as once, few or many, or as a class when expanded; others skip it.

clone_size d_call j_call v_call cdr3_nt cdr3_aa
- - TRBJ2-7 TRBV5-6 TGTGCCAGCAGCTCCCAGGGGTGGGTAGGCGAGCAGTACTTC CASSSQGWVGEQYF
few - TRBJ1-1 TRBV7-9 TGTGCCAGCAGCTCCCGAGCGGGGTACACTGAAGCTTTCTTT CASSSRAGYTEAFF
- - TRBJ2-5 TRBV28 TGTGCCAGCAGGTACAGGGGGGGGCAAGAGACCCAGTACTTC CASRYRGGQETQYF
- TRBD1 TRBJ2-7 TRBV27 TGTGCCAGCAGAACAGGGGTAATCCACGAGCAGTACTTC CASRTGVIHEQYF
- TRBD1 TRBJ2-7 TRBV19 TGTGCCAGTGGACAGGGAACCTACGAGCAGTACTTC CASGQGTYEQYF
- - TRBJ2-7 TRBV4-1 TGCGCCAGCAGCCACCCCGGGAGCTCCTACGAGCAGTACTTC CASSHPGSSYEQYF
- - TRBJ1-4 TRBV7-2 TGTGCCAGCAGCCCCCATGCCCGTCTACCCGCAACTAATGAAAAACTGTTTTTT CASSPHARLPATNEKLFF
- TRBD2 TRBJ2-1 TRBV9 TGTGCCAGCAGTGATTCTAGCGGAGGTGGCAATGAGCAGTTCTTC CASSDSSGGGNEQFF
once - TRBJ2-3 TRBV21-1 TGTGCCAGCAGCCCCTATGGGGGACTAGCGGGAGGGCCCGGCACAGATACGCAGTATTTT CASSPYGGLAGGPGTDTQYF
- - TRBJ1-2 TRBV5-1 TGCGCCAGCAGCTTGGAGGCGGGTAGGACATATGGCTACACCTTC CASSLEAGRTYGYTF
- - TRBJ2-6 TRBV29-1 TGCAGCGTTGAATCGGACGGACCAAGACCTGGGGCCAACGTCCTGACTTTC CSVESDGPRPGANVLTF
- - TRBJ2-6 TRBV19 TGTGCCAGTGGTTCGACTGGGGCCAACGTCCTGACTTTC CASGSTGANVLTF
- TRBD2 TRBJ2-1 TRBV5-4 TGTGCCAGCAGCTACGAGCTAGCGGGAATGGGCGATGAGCAGTTCTTC CASSYELAGMGDEQFF
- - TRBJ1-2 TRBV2 TGTGCCAGCGCGTATGTCCCCTATGGCTACACCTTC CASAYVPYGYTF
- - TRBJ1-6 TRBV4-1 TGCGCCAGCAGCCAAATCCCCCTAAGAGGAAGTTCACCCCTCCACTTT CASSQIPLRGSSPLHF
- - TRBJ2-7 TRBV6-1 TGTGCCAGCAGTGAAGCGTTAACCTACGAGCAGTACTTC CASSEALTYEQYF
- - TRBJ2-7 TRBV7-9 TGTGCCAGCAGCTCCCGGGACACATACTACGAGCAGTACTTC CASSSRDTYYEQYF
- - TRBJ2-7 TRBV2 TGTGCCAGGGGACGACAGAGTTCCTACGAGCAGTACTTC CARGRQSSYEQYF
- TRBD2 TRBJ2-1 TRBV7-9 TGTGCCAGCAGCTTAGTAGCGGGCGCCTACAATGAGCAGTTCTTC CASSLVAGAYNEQFF
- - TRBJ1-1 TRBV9 TGTGCCAGCAGCCCTTCGTCAGACGCATTGAGCACTGAAGCTTTCTTT CASSPSSDALSTEAFF
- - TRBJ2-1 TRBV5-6 TGTGCCAGCAGCTTGTTGGCGGCTAATGAGCAGTTCTTC CASSLLAANEQFF
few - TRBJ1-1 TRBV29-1 TGCAGCGTTGAAGATCGGAAACACACTGAAGCTTTCTTT CSVEDRKHTEAFF
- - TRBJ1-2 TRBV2 TGTGCCAGCAGTGAAGGGTCTTCTTACCCTATCGACGGCTACACCTTC CASSEGSSYPIDGYTF
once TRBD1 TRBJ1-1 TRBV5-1 TGCGCCAGCAGCATTCCGGGACAGCCAAACACTGAAGCTTTCTTT CASSIPGQPNTEAFF
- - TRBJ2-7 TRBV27 TGTGCCAGCAGTTTTGCGGGGAGCTACGAGCAGTACTTC CASSFAGSYEQYF
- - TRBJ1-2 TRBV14 TGTGCCAGCAGCCATGCTTGGGGGGGCTACACCTTC CASSHAWGGYTF
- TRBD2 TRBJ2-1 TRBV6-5 TGTGCCAGCAGTTACTCGGGCGGGGGATCCTACAATGAGCAGTTCTTC CASSYSGGGSYNEQFF
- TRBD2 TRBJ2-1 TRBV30 TGTGCCTGGTCTCCCGGAACTAGCGGGATCTACAATGAGCAGTTCTTC CAWSPGTSGIYNEQFF
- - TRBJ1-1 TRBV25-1 TGTGCCAGCAGTGAAGGCGTCACTGAAGCTTTCTTT CASSEGVTEAFF
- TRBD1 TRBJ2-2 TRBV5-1 TGCGCCAGCAGCCCAAACGGACCTGGGACAGGGAACACCGGGGAGCTGTTTTTT CASSPNGPGTGNTGELFF
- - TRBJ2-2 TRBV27 TGTGCCAGCAGTTACTCTGCAGGGTCGAACACCGGGGAGCTGTTTTTT CASSYSAGSNTGELFF
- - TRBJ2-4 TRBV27 TGTGCCAGCAGTTTATCTTCAGGCCCTTTAGCCAAAAACATTCAGTACTTC CASSLSSGPLAKNIQYF
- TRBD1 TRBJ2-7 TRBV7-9 TGTGCCAGCAGCTTACAGGGGGCCCCTAGCGACTTATACCCCTACGAGCAGTACTTC CASSLQGAPSDLYPYEQYF
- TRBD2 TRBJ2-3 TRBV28 TGTGCCAGCAGCAGTAGGTTGGAAGCGGGAGTAACAGATACGCAGTATTTT CASSSRLEAGVTDTQYF
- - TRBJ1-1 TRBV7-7 TGTGCCAGCAGCTTAGCCAATATTTTTACTGAAGCTTTCTTT CASSLANIFTEAFF
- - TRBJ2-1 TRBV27 TGTGCCAGCAGTCCCGTCACGGGACCCTACAATGAGCAGTTCTTC CASSPVTGPYNEQFF
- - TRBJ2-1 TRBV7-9 TGTGCCAGCAGCTTAGCGAGAGGACTTCGGGGCAATGAGCAGTTCTTC CASSLARGLRGNEQFF
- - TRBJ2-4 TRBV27 TGTGCCAGCAGTTCCCGCCTCCAAGCCAACATTCAGTACTTC CASSSRLQANIQYF
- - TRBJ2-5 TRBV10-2 TGCGCCAGCAGTGCTACAATGTACCAAGAGACCCAGTACTTC CASSATMYQETQYF
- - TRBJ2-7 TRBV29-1 TGCAGCGTTGAGCGGGACAGACCTTACGAGCAGTACTTC CSVERDRPYEQYF
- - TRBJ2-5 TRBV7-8 TGTGCCAGCAGCTCACCGACAGTTCGAGAGACCCAGTACTTC CASSSPTVRETQYF
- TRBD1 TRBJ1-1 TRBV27 TGTGCCAGCAGTTCGAAACCAGGGGGGTACACTGAAGCTTTCTTT CASSSKPGGYTEAFF
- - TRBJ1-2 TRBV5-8 TGTGCCAGCAGCTTGAATGAGGACCCCAGCTTGAACTATGGCTACACCTTC CASSLNEDPSLNYGYTF
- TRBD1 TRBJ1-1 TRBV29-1 TGCAGCGGGGACAGCAACACTGAAGCTTTCTTT CSGDSNTEAFF